The source of this T cell receptor (beta chain) is a study of T cell clones after liver transplantation. Across the whole study: Pre-transplant mixed lymphocyte reactions yielded third-party-reactive TCRbeta sequences as comparators for graft-donor-reactive sequences. Standard immunosuppression, with no induction, continued until 12-24 months after transplant. Samples came pre-transplant, pre-randomization before withdrawal, and post-randomization after withdrawal ended.

The repertoire was sequenced with immunoSEQ multiplex PCR; TCRdb's copy has only in-frame clones and lacks some. The repertoire consists of about 100,000 clones, with roughly 80% occurring once and the leading ten covering 0.8% to 1%. In its sample, this clone was seen a few times. As yet, its antigen is unknown. Study-wide points: Graft donor-reactive T cells may have migrated into the graft rather than being deleted.

This clonotype was obtained from a human donor who received a liver transplant. Sequenced material: CD4+ T cells from blood, taken before liver transplant.

The CDR3, as DNA: TGTGCCAGCAGCGAAGGGCCCAATCAGCCCCAGCATTTT. It specifies CASSEGPNQPQHF. This rearrangement joins TRBV6-5 to TRBJ1-5; no firm D call. V lost 6 bases to trimming and J lost 3 bases, with 9 bases between them. This CDR3 is built from 13 residues. The V gene's germline CDR1 is MNHEY and CDR2 SVGAGI.